In its sample, the clone carrying this TCR beta chain was seen many times. Its antigen is still unknown. The CDR3 regions of TCR beta were amplified from RNA transcripts. When the TCR CDR3 underwent first-round RT-PCR, the HTBI primer set was used. TCRdb analysed the multiplex PCR reads with MiXCR anew, one entry per CDR3 protein. The sample carries approximately 870,000 distinct CDR3 sequences, roughly 40% recorded once. This sample is part of a study of T cells in Graves' hyperthyroidism and ophthalmopathy. Study-level background: Peripheral blood was secured at the point of initial diagnosis, before any treatment.

Diagnoses rested on clinical symptoms, serum thyroxine and TRAb, thyroid ultrasound and orbital computed tomography. Whole-study results and caveats: Blood shared most expanded thyroid clonotypes above 0.001.

CDR1 is LNHNV and CDR2 is YYDKDF in the germline V gene (reference sequence). V was trimmed by 0 bases and J by 3 bases, leaving 8 bases between them. The CDR3 consists of 15 residues. V is TRBV15 and J is TRBJ1-4; D is unclear. The receptor comes from a man in his late teens or twenties with Graves' hyperthyroidism. Sample: blood. The CDR3 is CATSRDGGPNEKLFF. DNA of the CDR3: TGTGCCACCAGCAGAGATGGCGGTCCTAATGAAAAACTGTTTTTT.